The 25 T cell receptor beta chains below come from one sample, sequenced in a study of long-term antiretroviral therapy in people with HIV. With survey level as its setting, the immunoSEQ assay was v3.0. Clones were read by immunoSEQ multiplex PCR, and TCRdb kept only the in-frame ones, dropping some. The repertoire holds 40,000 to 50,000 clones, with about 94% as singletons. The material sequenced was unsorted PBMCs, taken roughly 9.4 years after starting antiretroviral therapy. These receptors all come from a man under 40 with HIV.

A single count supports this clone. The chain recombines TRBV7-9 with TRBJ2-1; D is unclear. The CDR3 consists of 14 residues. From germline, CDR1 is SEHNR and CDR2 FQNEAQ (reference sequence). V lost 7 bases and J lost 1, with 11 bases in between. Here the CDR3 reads CASNSPLSYNEQFF. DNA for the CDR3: TGTGCCAGCAACAGCCCTCTATCCTACAATGAGCAGTTCTTC.

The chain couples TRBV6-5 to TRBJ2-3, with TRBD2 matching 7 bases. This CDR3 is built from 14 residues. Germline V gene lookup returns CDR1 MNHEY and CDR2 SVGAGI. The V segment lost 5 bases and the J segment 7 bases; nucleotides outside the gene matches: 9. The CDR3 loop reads CASSPGRVGNTQYF. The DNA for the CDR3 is TGTGCCAGCAGTCCAGGGAGGGTGGGAAATACGCAGTATTTT.

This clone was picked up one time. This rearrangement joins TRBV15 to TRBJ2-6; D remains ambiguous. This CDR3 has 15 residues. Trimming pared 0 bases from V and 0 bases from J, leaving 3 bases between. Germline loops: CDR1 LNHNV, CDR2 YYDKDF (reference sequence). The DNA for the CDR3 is TGTGCCACCAGCAGAGATCTCTCTGGGGCCAACGTCCTGACTTTC. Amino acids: CATSRDLSGANVLTF.

CDR3 sequence: CASSLLVQPSYGYTF. In nucleotides, the CDR3 is TGTGCCAGCAGCTTATTAGTACAGCCTAGCTATGGCTACACCTTC. The gene calls are TRBV11-2 and TRBJ1-2, with no clear D. Per the germline V gene, CDR1 is SGHAT and CDR2 is FQNNGV. This CDR3 spans 15 amino acids. V shed 2 bases and J shed 4 bases, with 14 bases lying between them. Together with reference TRBV11-2 and TRBJ1-2, the CDR3 gives the full variable domain: EAGVAQSPRYKIIEKRQSVAFWCNPISGHATLYWYQQILGQGPKLLIQFQNNGVVDDSQLPKDRFSAERLKGVDSTLKIQPAKLEDSAVYLCASSLLVQPSYGYTFGSGTRLTVV.

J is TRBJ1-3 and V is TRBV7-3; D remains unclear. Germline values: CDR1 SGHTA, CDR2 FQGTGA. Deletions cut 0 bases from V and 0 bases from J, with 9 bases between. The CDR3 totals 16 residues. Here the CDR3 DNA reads TGTGCCAGCAGCTTAACAGCCACCGGCTCTGGAAACACCATATATTTT. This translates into CASSLTATGSGNTIYF. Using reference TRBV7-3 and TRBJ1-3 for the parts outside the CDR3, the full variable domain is GAGVSQTPSNKVTEKGKYVELRCDPISGHTALYWYRQSLGQGPEFLIYFQGTGAADDSGLPNDRFFAVRPEGSVSTLKIQRTERGDSAVYLCASSLTATGSGNTIYFGEGSWLTVV.

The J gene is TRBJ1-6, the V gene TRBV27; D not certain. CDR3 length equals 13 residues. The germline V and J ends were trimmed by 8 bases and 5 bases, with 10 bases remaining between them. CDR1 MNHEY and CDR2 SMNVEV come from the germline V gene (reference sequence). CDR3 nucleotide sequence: TGTGCCAGCGGGATCCAACATAATTCACCCCTCCACTTT. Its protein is CASGIQHNSPLHF.

DNA for the CDR3: TGTGCCAGCAGTGAAGACTCGACGGGCTACGAGCAGTACTTC. The encoded protein is CASSEDSTGYEQYF. V gene TRBV6-1 combines with J gene TRBJ2-7; D gene ambiguous. Deletions cut 1 base from V and 3 bases from J, with 10 bases between. Germline loops: CDR1 MNHNS, CDR2 SASEGT. CDR3 length: 14 residues.

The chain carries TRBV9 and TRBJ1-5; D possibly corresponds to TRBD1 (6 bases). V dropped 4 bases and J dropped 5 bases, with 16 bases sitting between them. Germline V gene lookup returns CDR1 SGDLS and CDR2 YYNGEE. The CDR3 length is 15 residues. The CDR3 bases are TGTGCCAGCAGCAGTAAGGGGGGATCGGATCAGCCCCAGCATTTT. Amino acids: CASSSKGGSDQPQHF.

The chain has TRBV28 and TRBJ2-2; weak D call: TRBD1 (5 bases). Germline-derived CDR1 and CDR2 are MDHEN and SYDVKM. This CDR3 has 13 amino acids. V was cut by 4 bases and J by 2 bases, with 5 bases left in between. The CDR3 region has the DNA TGTGCCAGCAGTTGGGGCAACACCGGGGAGCTGTTTTTT. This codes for CASSWGNTGELFF.

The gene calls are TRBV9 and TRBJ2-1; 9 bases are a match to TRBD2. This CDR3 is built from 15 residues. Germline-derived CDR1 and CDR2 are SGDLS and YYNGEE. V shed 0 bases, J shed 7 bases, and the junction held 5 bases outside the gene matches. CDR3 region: CASSVGSAGGNEQFF. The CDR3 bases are TGTGCCAGCAGCGTAGGGTCGGCGGGGGGGAATGAGCAGTTCTTC.

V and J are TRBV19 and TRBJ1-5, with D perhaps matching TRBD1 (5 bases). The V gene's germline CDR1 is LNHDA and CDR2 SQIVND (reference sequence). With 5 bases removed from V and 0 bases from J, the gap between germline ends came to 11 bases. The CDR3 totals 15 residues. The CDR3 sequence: CASSGRAYSNQPQHF. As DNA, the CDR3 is TGTGCCAGTAGTGGCAGGGCCTATAGCAATCAGCCCCAGCATTTT.

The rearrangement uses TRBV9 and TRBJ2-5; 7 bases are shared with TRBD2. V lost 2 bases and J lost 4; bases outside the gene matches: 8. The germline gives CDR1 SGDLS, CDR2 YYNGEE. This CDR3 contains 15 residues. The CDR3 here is CASSVVGIAGETQYF. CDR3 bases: TGTGCCAGCAGCGTTGTCGGGATAGCGGGAGAGACCCAGTACTTC.

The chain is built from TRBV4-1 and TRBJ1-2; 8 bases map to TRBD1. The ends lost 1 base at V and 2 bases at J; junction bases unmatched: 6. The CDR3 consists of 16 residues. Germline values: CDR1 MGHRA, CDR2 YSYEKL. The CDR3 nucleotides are TGCGCCAGCAGCCAAGGTGACAGGGGCACCAACTATGGCTACACCTTC. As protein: CASSQGDRGTNYGYTF.

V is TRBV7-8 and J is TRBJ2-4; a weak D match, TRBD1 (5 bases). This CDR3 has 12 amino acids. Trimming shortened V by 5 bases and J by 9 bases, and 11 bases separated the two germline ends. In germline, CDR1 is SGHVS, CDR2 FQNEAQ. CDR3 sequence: CASSPPQGIQYF. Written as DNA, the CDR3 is TGTGCCAGCAGCCCTCCCCAGGGCATTCAGTACTTC.

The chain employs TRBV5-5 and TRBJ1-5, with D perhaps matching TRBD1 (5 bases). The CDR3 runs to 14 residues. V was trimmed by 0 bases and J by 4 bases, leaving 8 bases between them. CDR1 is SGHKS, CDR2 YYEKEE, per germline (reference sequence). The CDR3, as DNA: TGTGCCAGCAGCTTGGTTGGGGGGAATCAGCCCCAGCATTTT. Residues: CASSLVGGNQPQHF.

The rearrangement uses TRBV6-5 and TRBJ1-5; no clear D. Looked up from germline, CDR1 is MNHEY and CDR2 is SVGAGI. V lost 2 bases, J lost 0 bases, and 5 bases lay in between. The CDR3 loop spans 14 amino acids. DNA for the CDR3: TGTGCCAGCAGTTACAGGTATAGCAATCAGCCCCAGCATTTT. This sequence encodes CASSYRYSNQPQHF.

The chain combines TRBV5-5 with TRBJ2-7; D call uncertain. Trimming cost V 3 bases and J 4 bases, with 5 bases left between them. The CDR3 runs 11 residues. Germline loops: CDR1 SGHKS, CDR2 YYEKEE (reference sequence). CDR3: CASSWEYEQYF. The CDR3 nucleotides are TGTGCCAGCAGCTGGGAATACGAGCAGTACTTC. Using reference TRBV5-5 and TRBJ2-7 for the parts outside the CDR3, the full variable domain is DAGVTQSPTHLIKTRGQQVTLRCSPISGHKSVSWYQQVLGQGPQFIFQYYEKEERGRGNFPDRFSARQFPNYSSELNVNALLLGDSALYLCASSWEYEQYFGPGTRLTVT.

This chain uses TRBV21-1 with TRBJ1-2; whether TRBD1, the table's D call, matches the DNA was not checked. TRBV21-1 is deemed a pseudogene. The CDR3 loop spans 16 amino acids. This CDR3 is CASSKELTGNDYGYTF. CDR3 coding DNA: TGTGCCAGCAGCAAAGAGTTGACAGGGAATGACTATGGCTACACCTTC.

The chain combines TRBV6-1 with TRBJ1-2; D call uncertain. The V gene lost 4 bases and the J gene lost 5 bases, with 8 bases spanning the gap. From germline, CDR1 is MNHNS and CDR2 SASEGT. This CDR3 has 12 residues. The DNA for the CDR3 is TGTGCCAGCAGTGGGAACCAATATGGCTACACCTTC. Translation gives CASSGNQYGYTF.

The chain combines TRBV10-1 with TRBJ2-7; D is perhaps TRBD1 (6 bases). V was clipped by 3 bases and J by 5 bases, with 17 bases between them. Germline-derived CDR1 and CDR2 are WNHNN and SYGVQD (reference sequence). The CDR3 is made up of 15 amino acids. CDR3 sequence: CASSDPGAVLHEQYF. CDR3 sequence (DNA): TGCGCCAGCAGTGACCCAGGGGCCGTCCTTCACGAGCAGTACTTC.

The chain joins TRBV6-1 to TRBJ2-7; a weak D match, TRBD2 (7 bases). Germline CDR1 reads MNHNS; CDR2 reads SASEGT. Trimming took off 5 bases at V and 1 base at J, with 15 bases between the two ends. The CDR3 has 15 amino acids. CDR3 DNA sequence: TGTGCCAGCAGTCCCGAGGGGGGGGAATCCTACGAGCAGTACGTC. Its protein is CASSPEGGESYEQYV.

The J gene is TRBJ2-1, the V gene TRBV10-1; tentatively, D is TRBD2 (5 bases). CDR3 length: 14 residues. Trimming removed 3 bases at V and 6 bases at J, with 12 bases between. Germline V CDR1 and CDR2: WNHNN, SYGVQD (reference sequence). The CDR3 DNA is TGCGCCAGCAGTGAATCACTGGGGAGCAATGAGCAGTTCTTC. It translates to CASSESLGSNEQFF.

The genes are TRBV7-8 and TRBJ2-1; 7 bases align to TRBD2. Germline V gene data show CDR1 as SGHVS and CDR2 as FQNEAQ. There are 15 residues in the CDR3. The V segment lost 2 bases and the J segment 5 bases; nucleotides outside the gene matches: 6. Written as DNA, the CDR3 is TGTGCCAGCAGCTTATTGGCTAGCGGCCACAATGAGCAGTTCTTC. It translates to CASSLLASGHNEQFF.

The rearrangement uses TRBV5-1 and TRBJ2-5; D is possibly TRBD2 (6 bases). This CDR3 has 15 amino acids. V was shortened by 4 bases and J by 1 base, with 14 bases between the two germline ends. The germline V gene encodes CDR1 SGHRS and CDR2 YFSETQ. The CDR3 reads CASSSWGETQETQYF. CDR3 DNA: TGCGCCAGCAGCAGTTGGGGGGAGACCCAAGAGACCCAGTACTTC.

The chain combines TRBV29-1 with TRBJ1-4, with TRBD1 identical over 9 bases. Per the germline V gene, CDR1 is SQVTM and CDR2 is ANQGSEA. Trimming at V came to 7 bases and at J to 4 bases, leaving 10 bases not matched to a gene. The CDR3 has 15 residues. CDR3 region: CSAAGQGTGNEKLFF. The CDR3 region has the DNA TGCAGCGCCGCGGGACAGGGAACGGGTAATGAAAAACTGTTTTTT.